This TCR beta chain appears in the sequencing data of a study of T cells after yellow fever vaccination. This clonotype occurred many times. The CDR3 contains 11 residues. CDR1 is SGHKS and CDR2 is YYEKEE in the germline V gene (reference sequence). V was cut by 2 bases and J by 5 bases, with 5 bases left in between. TCRdb recomputed calls from the 5' RACE reads with MiXCR, one row per CDR3 protein. Among about 300,000 distinct CDR3 sequences listed, around 8.6% were seen once. The genes are TRBV5-5 and TRBJ2-7, with a tentative D call TRBD1 (5 bases). The starting material was CD4+ T cells sorted from PBMCs, obtained 5 days after the yellow fever booster vaccination. The TCR originated in a man aged 18 to 30 who received the YFV17D yellow fever vaccine. The CDR3 sequence is CASSFRDEQYF. In DNA form, the CDR3 reads TGTGCCAGCAGCTTCAGGGACGAGCAGTACTTC.